This T cell receptor (beta chain) originates from a study of cytomegalovirus exposure and HLA in healthy donors. CDR1 MNHNS and CDR2 SASEGT come from the germline V gene. This CDR3 is built from 16 residues. PCR primers comprised 60 Vbeta and 13 Jbeta primers. The protocol was immunoSEQ multiplex PCR, while the TCRdb copy is restricted to in-frame clones and leaves out a portion. The table lists fewer than 200,000 clones, around 79% of them singletons. Sequencing was carried out using PBMCs. The V call is TRBV6-1, the J call TRBJ2-5; 9 bases match TRBD2. The J call is doubtful: the DNA matches TRBJ2-7 better. The source of this sequence is a woman aged 50 to 60 in good health and CMV-seronegative. For the CDR3, the DNA is TGTGCCAGCAGTGTACAGACTAGCGGAATCTCCTACGAGCAGTACTTC. Translation gives CASSVQTSGISYEQYF.